Below, 29 T cell receptor beta chains from the same sample are listed, as sequenced in a study of T cells in Graves' hyperthyroidism and ophthalmopathy. The CDR3 regions of TCR beta were amplified from RNA transcripts. When the TCR CDR3 underwent first-round RT-PCR, the HTBI primer set was used. From the multiplex PCR reads, TCRdb called clonotypes with MiXCR, one entry per CDR3 protein. Of hundreds of thousands of distinct CDR3 sequences listed, 24% are singletons. Sequencing used blood. These receptors were obtained from a woman aged 30 to 39 with Graves' ophthalmopathy.

The chain links TRBV7-9 to TRBJ1-2; weak D call: TRBD1 (6 bases). From germline, CDR1 is SEHNR and CDR2 FQNEAQ (reference sequence). The CDR3 runs to 15 residues. V was clipped by 4 bases and J by 4 bases, with 16 bases between them. The chain's CDR3 is CASSYPDRQSYGYTF. The CDR3 DNA is TGTGCCAGCAGCTACCCTGACAGGCAGAGCTATGGCTACACCTTC.

This clonotype was counted at least ten times. The chain carries TRBV20-1 and TRBJ1-6; 8 bases are shared with TRBD1. The CDR3 runs 14 residues. The ends lost 6 bases at V and 9 bases at J; junction bases unmatched: 10. Per the germline V gene, CDR1 is DFQATT and CDR2 is SNEGSKA (reference sequence). CDR3 in DNA: TGCAGTGCCCGGACAGGGCCCATTCTTTCACCCCTCCACTTT. This sequence encodes CSARTGPILSPLHF.

This sequence joins TRBV11-2 and TRBJ2-2; 11 bases agree with TRBD2. This CDR3 is built from 18 residues. V lost 1 base to trimming and J lost 5 bases; unmatched junction nucleotides: 9. The germline V gene has CDR1 SGHAT and CDR2 FQNNGV. The CDR3 DNA follows: TGTGCCAGCAGCTTAGGCCTTATAGCGGGAGGGAGTACCGGGGAGCTGTTTTTT. Protein sequence: CASSLGLIAGGSTGELFF.

This clonotype was seen ten or more times. CDR3 DNA: TGTGCCAGCAGGATCCAGGGGGGTGGCTACACCTTC. It translates to CASRIQGGGYTF. The rearrangement links TRBV27 to TRBJ1-2; 7 bases match TRBD1. This CDR3 has 12 residues. Germline lookup yields CDR1 MNHEY and CDR2 SMNVEV (reference sequence). V lost 6 bases, J lost 7 bases, and 5 bases stayed unmatched.

This clonotype is a singleton in its sample. The rearrangement joins TRBV11-3 to TRBJ2-2, with D maybe TRBD2 (5 bases). Germline V CDR1 and CDR2: SGHNT, YENEEA. CDR3 size: 14 residues. V lost 5 bases, J lost 8 bases, and 15 bases lay in between. CDR3 residues: CASSPGLSGGELFF. The DNA of the CDR3 is TGTGCCAGCAGCCCTGGACTGTCGGGAGGGGAGCTGTTTTTT.

This clonotype was picked up a small number of times. V usage is TRBV20-1 and J usage is TRBJ2-7; 7 nucleotides line up with TRBD1. The germline V gene has CDR1 DFQATT and CDR2 SNEGSKA (reference sequence). Losses at the gene ends were 4 bases for V and 0 bases for J; bases not matched to a gene: 6. The CDR3 loop spans 14 amino acids. The CDR3 region has the DNA TGCAGTGCTATGACAGGGCAAAGCTCCTACGAGCAGTACTTC. Its translation: CSAMTGQSSYEQYF.

This clonotype has a handful of counts. This chain joins TRBV12-5 and TRBJ2-4; D ambiguous. Germline V gene lookup returns CDR1 LGHNT and CDR2 FRNRAP. The CDR3 totals 16 residues. V lost 2 bases and J 0 bases, leaving 11 bases between the germline ends. CDR3 nucleotides: TGTGCTAGTGGTTTGAGATTAGCACTAGCCAAAAACATTCAGTACTTC. Translating it yields CASGLRLALAKNIQYF.

V is TRBV6-5 and J is TRBJ2-7, with D hard to call. Germline CDR1 reads MNHEY; CDR2 reads SVGAGI. Deletions cut 2 bases from V and 2 bases from J, with 10 bases between. CDR3 length: 14 amino acids. CDR3 nucleotides: TGTGCCAGCAGTTACCATCAGGTACCCTACGAGCAGTACTTC. It yields the protein CASSYHQVPYEQYF.

This clonotype has at least ten counts. The chain carries TRBV12-3 or TRBV12-4 and TRBJ2-7; TRBD1 aligns across 7 bases. V lost 2 bases, J lost 12 bases, and 10 bases stayed unmatched. This CDR3 is 13 amino acids long. The CDR3 nucleotides read TGTGCCAGCAGTTTAACGGTAGGGGGACAGTGGTACTTC. This sequence encodes CASSLTVGGQWYF.

This clonotype has a count of ten or more. V and J are TRBV11-2 and TRBJ2-5, with TRBD2 matching 12 bases. This CDR3 has 17 residues. Trimming cost V 2 bases and J 0 bases; bases outside gene matches: 4. The germline gives CDR1 SGHAT, CDR2 FQNNGV. CDR3: CASSLTLAGGYQETQYF. The DNA of the CDR3 is TGTGCCAGCAGCTTAACTCTAGCGGGGGGGTACCAAGAGACCCAGTACTTC.

This clonotype was observed a handful of times. The chain links TRBV28 to TRBJ1-1, with D uncertain. Trimming took off 6 bases at V and 6 bases at J, with 23 bases between the two ends. Germline V gene sequence: CDR1 MDHEN, CDR2 SYDVKM. This CDR3 is 16 amino acids long. The CDR3 sequence is CASSDPAGSLRAEAFF. CDR3 in DNA: TGTGCCAGCAGCGATCCAGCGGGATCCCTAAGGGCTGAAGCTTTCTTT.

This clonotype occurred a few times. V and J are TRBV19 and TRBJ1-1; no reliable D call. Between the trimmed V and J ends, which lost 6 bases and 1 base, there was a span of 18 bases. The CDR3 has 16 amino acids. CDR1 is LNHDA and CDR2 is SQIVND in the germline V gene (reference sequence). The CDR3 loop is CASSSPNGWSNTEAFF. Written as DNA, the CDR3 is TGTGCCAGTAGCAGCCCAAACGGGTGGTCGAACACTGAAGCTTTCTTT.

This chain joins TRBV4-2 and TRBJ1-2, with 7 bases matching TRBD1. Germline values: CDR1 LGHNA, CDR2 YNFKEQ. CDR3 size: 14 residues. Unmatched junction bases numbered 5, after V lost 1 base and J lost 6 bases. The CDR3 is CASSQVSRGDGYTF. DNA of the CDR3: TGTGCCAGCAGCCAAGTTTCCAGGGGGGATGGCTACACCTTC.

This clonotype was picked up many times. This chain joins TRBV12-3 or TRBV12-4 and TRBJ1-5; perhaps TRBD1 as D (5 bases). Between the trimmed V and J ends, which lost 7 bases and 7 bases, there was a span of 14 bases. The CDR3 is made up of 13 amino acids. CDR3 region: CASTQTVVQPQHF. The DNA of the CDR3 is TGTGCCAGCACCCAGACAGTTGTGCAGCCCCAGCATTTT.

This clonotype has more than one count but fewer than ten. This may be a read error, as it is one base from a much larger clone. The gene calls are TRBV7-9 and TRBJ1-1; no definite D call. Germline V gives CDR1 SEHNR, CDR2 FQNEAQ (reference sequence). The CDR3 covers 13 residues. The CDR3 coding sequence is TGTGCCAGCAGCTTAGCGCAAGACACTGAAACTTTCTTT. This translates into CASSLAQDTETFF.

The chain uses TRBV5-1 and TRBJ2-7; tentatively, D is TRBD1 (6 bases). V lost 4 bases and J lost 0, with 17 bases in between. The CDR3 extends over 16 amino acids. Germline lookup yields CDR1 SGHRS and CDR2 YFSETQ. In DNA, the CDR3 is TGCGCCAGCAGCACGGGACCCACAGGGAGCTCCTACGAGCAGTACTTC. Its protein is CASSTGPTGSSYEQYF.

There are many counts of this clonotype. This chain uses TRBV6-2 or TRBV6-3 with TRBJ1-1; D is perhaps TRBD1 (5 bases). This CDR3 spans 11 amino acids. With 5 bases removed from V and 7 bases from J, the gap between germline ends came to 8 bases. CDR1 MNHEY and CDR2 SVGEGT come from the germline V gene. The CDR3 coding sequence is TGTGCCAGCAGTCGACAGAATGAAGCTTTCTTT. As protein: CASSRQNEAFF.

The V and J genes are TRBV6-2 or TRBV6-3 and TRBJ2-5; D could derive from TRBD1 or TRBD2 (5 bases each). The CDR3 extends over 15 amino acids. Germline-derived CDR1 and CDR2 are MNHEY and SVGEGT. V lost 5 bases to trimming and J lost 3 bases, with 16 bases between them. The CDR3 nucleotides read TGTGCCAGCAGTACCCCGGGACGCAGCAAAGAGACCCAGTACTTC. This codes for CASSTPGRSKETQYF.

The chain joins TRBV12-3 or TRBV12-4 to TRBJ2-7, with a possible D match to TRBD1 (5 bases). Between the trimmed V and J ends, which lost 3 bases and 0 bases, there was a span of 9 bases. The CDR3 covers 14 residues. CDR3 DNA sequence: TGTGCCAGCAGTTTCCAGGGAAGCTCCTACGAGCAGTACTTC. Amino acid sequence: CASSFQGSSYEQYF.

Many counts were recorded for this clonotype. The rearrangement uses TRBV28 and TRBJ1-5; no definite D call. Trimming took 3 bases from V and 2 from J, leaving 8 bases between them. CDR1 and CDR2 (germline): MDHEN, SYDVKM. The CDR3 runs to 14 residues. The CDR3 DNA follows: TGTGCCAGCAGTTTTGCCGGGGGCAATCAGCCCCAGCATTTT. It encodes CASSFAGGNQPQHF.

The V gene is TRBV6-5, the J gene TRBJ2-6; a weak D match, TRBD1 (5 bases). Deletions cut 0 bases from V and 2 bases from J, with 5 bases between. The CDR3 runs to 15 residues. CDR1 and CDR2 (germline): MNHEY, SVGAGI. CDR3: CASSYSRAGANVLTF. CDR3 sequence (DNA): TGTGCCAGCAGTTACTCCAGGGCTGGGGCCAACGTCCTGACTTTC.

This clonotype was observed at least ten times. The V and J genes are TRBV10-3 and TRBJ1-3; TRBD1 matches at 7 bases. From germline, CDR1 is ENHRY and CDR2 SYGVKD. This CDR3 spans 14 amino acids. J gave up 0 bases and V 11 bases, and 7 bases lay outside the gene matches. The CDR3 spells CASGQDFSGNTIYF. The CDR3 nucleotides are TGTGCCTCTGGACAGGACTTCTCTGGAAACACCATATATTTT.

The CDR3: CASSYWSGGSYEQYF. For the CDR3, the DNA is TGTGCCAGCAGTTACTGGTCGGGGGGCTCCTACGAGCAGTACTTC. The chain is built from TRBV12-3 or TRBV12-4 and TRBJ2-7; 7 positions match TRBD2. The CDR3 totals 15 residues. J was trimmed by 0 bases and V by 4 bases; bases with no gene match: 6.

Turning to this clonotype: Germline is not matched at one junction end, which may reflect a read error. The rearrangement joins TRBV11-2 to TRBJ2-7, with TRBD1 matching 7 bases. Per the germline V gene, CDR1 is SGHAT and CDR2 is FQNNGV. The CDR3 sequence is 18 residues long. Here the CDR3 reads CASSHPRVGGTDYYEQYF. The DNA of the CDR3 is TGCGCCAGCAGCCACCCCCGTGTTGGTGGGACAGATTACTACGAGCAGTACTTC.

The sample holds many counts of this clonotype. The rearrangement links TRBV2 to TRBJ2-7; D gene uncertain. V lost 6 bases to trimming and J lost 6 bases, with 15 bases between them. Germline CDR1 reads SNHLY; CDR2 reads FYNNEI. The CDR3 has 13 residues. CDR3 sequence: CASRVGPGSEQYF. CDR3 DNA sequence: TGTGCCAGCAGGGTCGGACCGGGTTCCGAGCAGTACTTC.

This clonotype appeared many times. The chain uses TRBV6-1 and TRBJ2-7; a weak D match, TRBD2 (6 bases). The CDR3 sequence is 12 residues long. CDR1 MNHNS and CDR2 SASEGT come from the germline V gene. V dropped 7 bases and J dropped 6 bases, with 13 bases sitting between them. The CDR3: CASKEGTGEQYF. The CDR3 nucleotides read TGTGCCAGCAAGGAGGGGACCGGCGAGCAGTACTTC.

There are many counts of this clonotype. The V and J genes are TRBV6-5 and TRBJ1-6; D not certain. Looked up from germline, CDR1 is MNHEY and CDR2 is SVGAGI. V was trimmed by 6 bases and J by 1 base, leaving 7 bases between them. The CDR3 contains 14 residues. As DNA, the CDR3 is TGTGCCAGCAGAAGCCTGTCCTATAATTCACCCCTCCACTTT. Protein sequence: CASRSLSYNSPLHF.

The chain links TRBV12-3 or TRBV12-4 to TRBJ2-5; 14 bases are shared with TRBD2. Trimming cost V 5 bases and J 7 bases; bases outside gene matches: 18. The CDR3 consists of 19 residues. The CDR3 protein is CASSGNPGLAGGHLGTQYF. The CDR3 DNA reads as TGTGCCAGCAGTGGCAATCCTGGACTAGCGGGGGGCCACTTGGGGACCCAGTACTTC.

The chain has TRBV5-1 and TRBJ1-2; 7 bases agree with TRBD1. The trim removed 1 base at V and 4 bases at J, leaving 7 bases unmatched. The CDR3 consists of 15 residues. Germline CDR1 reads SGHRS; CDR2 reads YFSETQ. The CDR3 nucleotides read TGCGCCAGCAGCTTGACCGGGACAGAAAGCTATGGCTACACCTTC. It is translated as CASSLTGTESYGYTF.